A selection of T cell receptor beta chains follows, all from one sample in a study of early T cells in non-severe SARS-CoV-2 infection. MiXCR, applied by TCRdb to the 5' RACE reads, yields one record per CDR3 protein. The sample lists approximately 46,000 distinct CDR3 sequences; around 23% were seen once. Specimen: whole blood, collected at baseline. The receptors derive from an adult who was a healthcare worker with PCR-confirmed SARS-CoV-2 infection or an uninfected control (not recorded which). Each CDR3 is given with its conserved first and last residue. Each record gives: CDR3 length, clone size, D gene, V gene, J gene, CDR3 DNA, CDR3 protein. D genes are given only for firm matches. Clone size is not always given. Where it is, it says once, few, many or a class for expanded clones.

len: 14; abundance: few; d_gene: TRBD1; v_gene: TRBV7-9; j_gene: TRBJ2-5; CDR3nt: TGTGCCAGCAGCTCGACAGGGGGAAAAGAGACCCAGTACTTC; CDR3aa: CASSSTGGKETQYF
len: 16; abundance: few; d_gene: TRBD2; v_gene: TRBV7-6; j_gene: TRBJ2-1; CDR3nt: TGTGCCAGCAGCCAAGAGGCACTAGCGGTCGGGAATGAGCAGTTCTTC; CDR3aa: CASSQEALAVGNEQFF
len: 12; abundance: .; d_gene: .; v_gene: TRBV7-2; j_gene: TRBJ2-3; CDR3nt: TGTGCCAGCAGCCCCCTCGCGGATACGCAGTATTTT; CDR3aa: CASSPLADTQYF
len: 15; abundance: few; d_gene: .; v_gene: TRBV3-1; j_gene: TRBJ2-7; CDR3nt: TGTGCCAGCAGCGGGAGGAGGGACACCTCCTACGAGCAGTACTTC; CDR3aa: CASSGRRDTSYEQYF
len: 13; abundance: .; d_gene: .; v_gene: TRBV7-8; j_gene: TRBJ2-7; CDR3nt: TGTGCCAGCAGCTTAGTAGGGGGTTACGAGCAGTACTTC; CDR3aa: CASSLVGGYEQYF
len: 14; abundance: .; d_gene: .; v_gene: TRBV2; j_gene: TRBJ2-6; CDR3nt: TGTGCCAGCAGTGAAATCGGTGGGGCCAACGTCCTGACTTTC; CDR3aa: CASSEIGGANVLTF
len: 15; abundance: .; d_gene: TRBD1; v_gene: TRBV11-3; j_gene: TRBJ2-1; CDR3nt: TGTGCCAGCAGCTACGGACAGGGGGCCCACAATGAGCAGTTCTTC; CDR3aa: CASSYGQGAHNEQFF
len: 15; abundance: few; d_gene: .; v_gene: TRBV11-2; j_gene: TRBJ2-5; CDR3nt: TGTGCCAGCAGCCCCCAGAGCGGGCGCCAAGAGACCCAGTACTTC; CDR3aa: CASSPQSGRQETQYF
len: 14; abundance: few; d_gene: .; v_gene: TRBV5-1; j_gene: TRBJ1-1; CDR3nt: TGCGCCAGCAGCACCCCCGACATGAACACTGAAGCTTTCTTT; CDR3aa: CASSTPDMNTEAFF
len: 15; abundance: few; d_gene: TRBD1; v_gene: TRBV20-1; j_gene: TRBJ2-7; CDR3nt: TGCAGTGCTGTAACACCGGGACAGGGGGCCTACGAGCAGTACTTC; CDR3aa: CSAVTPGQGAYEQYF
len: 12; abundance: .; d_gene: .; v_gene: TRBV2; j_gene: TRBJ2-1; CDR3nt: TGTGCCAGCACCCTAACGGACAATGAGCAGTTCTTC; CDR3aa: CASTLTDNEQFF
len: 14; abundance: .; d_gene: .; v_gene: TRBV7-6; j_gene: TRBJ2-7; CDR3nt: TGTGCCAGCAGCTACCTCCCAGGTTACTACGAGCAGTACTTC; CDR3aa: CASSYLPGYYEQYF
len: 15; abundance: .; d_gene: .; v_gene: TRBV2; j_gene: TRBJ2-7; CDR3nt: TGTGCCAGCACCCCCAGACCTATCTACTCCTACGAGCAGTACTTC; CDR3aa: CASTPRPIYSYEQYF
len: 18; abundance: few; d_gene: .; v_gene: TRBV4-1; j_gene: TRBJ1-3; CDR3nt: TGCGCCAGCAGCCAAGTCAGCGGGGCCGGGGCCTCTGGAAACACCATATATTTT; CDR3aa: CASSQVSGAGASGNTIYF
len: 14; abundance: .; d_gene: .; v_gene: TRBV27; j_gene: TRBJ1-5; CDR3nt: TGTGCCAGCAGTTTAATCGGGGGGCCCCAGCCCCAGCATTTT; CDR3aa: CASSLIGGPQPQHF
len: 15; abundance: .; d_gene: .; v_gene: TRBV11-2; j_gene: TRBJ2-5; CDR3nt: TGTGCCAGCAGCTTAGGTGTCGACCCCCCGGAGACCCAGTACTTC; CDR3aa: CASSLGVDPPETQYF
len: 14; abundance: .; d_gene: .; v_gene: TRBV30; j_gene: TRBJ2-7; CDR3nt: TGTGCCTGGAGCCAAACCGGGACATCCTACGAGCAGTACTTC; CDR3aa: CAWSQTGTSYEQYF
len: 15; abundance: .; d_gene: .; v_gene: TRBV11-2; j_gene: TRBJ2-3; CDR3nt: TGTGCCAGCAGCCCCGTCTCAGGCCTCCCAGATACGCAGTATTTT; CDR3aa: CASSPVSGLPDTQYF
len: 12; abundance: few; d_gene: .; v_gene: TRBV3-1; j_gene: TRBJ2-5; CDR3nt: TGTGCCAGCAGCCAAGCGCGGGAGACCCAGTACTTC; CDR3aa: CASSQARETQYF
len: 12; abundance: .; d_gene: .; v_gene: TRBV29-1; j_gene: TRBJ2-3; CDR3nt: TGCAGCCTGGCAGCTAGCACAGATACGCAGTATTTT; CDR3aa: CSLAASTDTQYF
len: 12; abundance: .; d_gene: .; v_gene: TRBV7-8; j_gene: TRBJ1-2; CDR3nt: TGTGCCAGCAGCCCCAGGGGAGATGGCTACACCTTC; CDR3aa: CASSPRGDGYTF
len: 14; abundance: .; d_gene: .; v_gene: TRBV18; j_gene: TRBJ1-1; CDR3nt: TGTGCCAGCTCACCACTTATTATCCGGGACCAAGCTTTCTTT; CDR3aa: CASSPLIIRDQAFF
len: 11; abundance: few; d_gene: .; v_gene: TRBV7-9; j_gene: TRBJ1-1; CDR3nt: TGTGCCAGCAGCGCCGAGGGCATAGCTTTTTTT; CDR3aa: CASSAEGIAFF
len: 16; abundance: few; d_gene: .; v_gene: TRBV5-1; j_gene: TRBJ2-2; CDR3nt: TGCGCCAGCAGCTTCCGTCCTCGGGGGCGCACCGGGGAGCTGTTTTTT; CDR3aa: CASSFRPRGRTGELFF
len: 15; abundance: few; d_gene: TRBD1; v_gene: TRBV2; j_gene: TRBJ2-2; CDR3nt: TGTGCCAGCAAGGGACAGGGGGCGAACACCGGGGAGCTGTTTTTT; CDR3aa: CASKGQGANTGELFF
len: 14; abundance: .; d_gene: TRBD2; v_gene: TRBV7-9; j_gene: TRBJ2-1; CDR3nt: TGTGCCAGCAGCGCTAGCGGGGGGATCAATGAGCAGTTCTTC; CDR3aa: CASSASGGINEQFF
len: 13; abundance: .; d_gene: .; v_gene: TRBV30; j_gene: TRBJ1-4; CDR3nt: TGTGCCTGGAGTTCCCAGGGAGGAGAAAAACTGTTTTTT; CDR3aa: CAWSSQGGEKLFF
len: 14; abundance: .; d_gene: TRBD1; v_gene: TRBV20-1; j_gene: TRBJ2-3; CDR3nt: TGCAGTGCTGGGACAGGGTATACTGAAGATACGCAGTATTTT; CDR3aa: CSAGTGYTEDTQYF
len: 15; abundance: .; d_gene: .; v_gene: TRBV7-2; j_gene: TRBJ2-5; CDR3nt: TGTGCCAGCAGCCCCCGAACCAGGAAACAAGAGACCCAGTACTTC; CDR3aa: CASSPRTRKQETQYF
len: 14; abundance: few; d_gene: .; v_gene: TRBV6-5; j_gene: TRBJ2-7; CDR3nt: TGTGCCAGCAGTTCCCCCGGCAGGGCCTACGAGCAGTACTTC; CDR3aa: CASSSPGRAYEQYF
len: 15; abundance: .; d_gene: TRBD1; v_gene: TRBV9; j_gene: TRBJ1-1; CDR3nt: TGTGCCAGCAGCGTATTCCGGGACAGGGGGAATGAAGCTTTCTTT; CDR3aa: CASSVFRDRGNEAFF
len: 14; abundance: few; d_gene: TRBD1; v_gene: TRBV12-3/TRBV12-4; j_gene: TRBJ2-7; CDR3nt: TGTGCCAGCAGTCTGGGACAGGGTGTGTACGAGCAGTACTTC; CDR3aa: CASSLGQGVYEQYF
len: 12; abundance: few; d_gene: .; v_gene: TRBV11-2; j_gene: TRBJ2-7; CDR3nt: TGTGCCAGCAGCACCCACCCCTACGAGCAGTACTTC; CDR3aa: CASSTHPYEQYF
len: 16; abundance: .; d_gene: .; v_gene: TRBV5-1; j_gene: TRBJ2-1; CDR3nt: TGCGCCAGCAGCTTGGAGACCTCTCGCTCCTACAATGAGCAGTTCTTC; CDR3aa: CASSLETSRSYNEQFF
len: 15; abundance: .; d_gene: TRBD1; v_gene: TRBV7-2; j_gene: TRBJ1-1; CDR3nt: TGTGCCAGCAGCTTATGGGACAGGCCGAACACTGAAGCTTTCTTT; CDR3aa: CASSLWDRPNTEAFF
len: 14; abundance: .; d_gene: .; v_gene: TRBV7-9; j_gene: TRBJ1-5; CDR3nt: TGTGCCAGCAGCCGAGGACAAAGCAATCAGCCCCAGCATTTT; CDR3aa: CASSRGQSNQPQHF
len: 16; abundance: few; d_gene: TRBD1; v_gene: TRBV18; j_gene: TRBJ1-2; CDR3nt: TGTGCCAGCTCTCCATTTGGACAGGGCGTTAACTATGGCTACACCTTC; CDR3aa: CASSPFGQGVNYGYTF
len: 16; abundance: .; d_gene: .; v_gene: TRBV14; j_gene: TRBJ2-2; CDR3nt: TGTGCCAGCAGCCGAAGCGTAGGGGCTAGAACCGGGGAGCTGTTTTTT; CDR3aa: CASSRSVGARTGELFF
len: 17; abundance: .; d_gene: TRBD2; v_gene: TRBV29-1; j_gene: TRBJ2-2; CDR3nt: TGCAGCGTTGAAGGGACTAGCGGGGGCATTGACACCGGGGAGCTGTTTTTT; CDR3aa: CSVEGTSGGIDTGELFF
len: 16; abundance: .; d_gene: TRBD2; v_gene: TRBV6-2/TRBV6-3; j_gene: TRBJ2-3; CDR3nt: TGTGCCAGCAAGACACTAGCGGGAGCCTTCACAGATACGCAGTATTTT; CDR3aa: CASKTLAGAFTDTQYF
len: 14; abundance: .; d_gene: TRBD2; v_gene: TRBV19; j_gene: TRBJ2-1; CDR3nt: TGTGCCAGTAGTTTCCTCGGGGGGGCCTTTGAGCAGTTCTTC; CDR3aa: CASSFLGGAFEQFF